The rows below give T cell receptor beta chains drawn from one sample of a study of cytomegalovirus exposure and HLA in healthy donors. Some clones are missing from TCRdb's copy, which holds only in-frame ones; the method was immunoSEQ multiplex PCR. The table includes a few hundred thousand clones, around 86% detected once. Sequencing was carried out using PBMCs. Receptors were obtained from a young woman in good health and CMV-seronegative. Both conserved end residues are part of each CDR3. D genes are given only for firm matches. Only part of the rows carry a size: once, few, many, or a class if the clone is expanded.

d_call: TRBD1; clone_size: -; j_call: TRBJ2-1; v_call: TRBV6-5; cdr3_nt: TGTGCCAGCAGTTACTTTGACAGGGGACTCTCCGATGAGCAGTTCTTC; cdr3_aa: CASSYFDRGLSDEQFF
d_call: -; clone_size: once; j_call: TRBJ2-3; v_call: TRBV15; cdr3_nt: TGTGCCACCAGCAGCCCGACAGGTGCAGATACGCAGTATTTT; cdr3_aa: CATSSPTGADTQYF
d_call: TRBD2; clone_size: -; j_call: TRBJ2-7; v_call: TRBV5-1; cdr3_nt: TGCGCCAGCACCTCGGGGGAGGGAGTCCCCCACGAGCAGTACTTC; cdr3_aa: CASTSGEGVPHEQYF
d_call: -; clone_size: -; j_call: TRBJ2-5; v_call: TRBV27; cdr3_nt: TGTGCCAGCAGTTTACGAGCGTTCCAAGAGACCCAGTACTTC; cdr3_aa: CASSLRAFQETQYF
d_call: TRBD1; clone_size: -; j_call: TRBJ2-7; v_call: TRBV6-5; cdr3_nt: TGTGCCAGCAGCCCGTCGACAGGGGCATCCTACGAGCAGTACTTC; cdr3_aa: CASSPSTGASYEQYF
d_call: -; clone_size: -; j_call: TRBJ2-1; v_call: TRBV6-1; cdr3_nt: TGTGCCAGCAGTGACAGCAGGGTTGGTGAGCAGTTCTTC; cdr3_aa: CASSDSRVGEQFF
d_call: TRBD1; clone_size: -; j_call: TRBJ2-5; v_call: TRBV27; cdr3_nt: TGTGCCAGCGGATCCGGACAGGGGGAGATGAAGACCCAGTACTTC; cdr3_aa: CASGSGQGEMKTQYF
d_call: TRBD1; clone_size: -; j_call: TRBJ1-2; v_call: TRBV5-1; cdr3_nt: TGCGCCAGCAGGGCGCCGGGACAGGGACTGCGCTATGGCTACACCTTC; cdr3_aa: CASRAPGQGLRYGYTF
d_call: -; clone_size: -; j_call: TRBJ2-1; v_call: TRBV27; cdr3_nt: TGTGCCAGCAGTTTCTATCAGGGTTATGAGCAGTTCTTC; cdr3_aa: CASSFYQGYEQFF
d_call: -; clone_size: -; j_call: TRBJ1-2; v_call: TRBV19; cdr3_nt: TGTGCCAGTAGTCCTTGGTTTGAGGGAGACTATGGCTACACCTTC; cdr3_aa: CASSPWFEGDYGYTF
d_call: -; clone_size: once; j_call: TRBJ1-2; v_call: TRBV6-5; cdr3_nt: TGTGCCAGCAAATCCCAGACAGGACGGTTCTATGGCTACACCTTC; cdr3_aa: CASKSQTGRFYGYTF
d_call: TRBD1; clone_size: -; j_call: TRBJ2-7; v_call: TRBV7-8; cdr3_nt: TGTGCCAGTACCGGTGGACAGGGGTTCTACGAGCAGTACTTC; cdr3_aa: CASTGGQGFYEQYF
d_call: -; clone_size: -; j_call: TRBJ2-2; v_call: TRBV11-1; cdr3_nt: TGTGCCAGCAGCTCATCCCGGTACACCGGGGAGCTGTTTTTT; cdr3_aa: CASSSSRYTGELFF
d_call: -; clone_size: few; j_call: TRBJ1-1; v_call: TRBV30; cdr3_nt: TGTGCCTGGAGCCGGAACACTGAAGCTTTCTTT; cdr3_aa: CAWSRNTEAFF
d_call: TRBD1; clone_size: -; j_call: TRBJ2-3; v_call: TRBV9; cdr3_nt: TGTGCCAGCAGCGCTGGGACAGGCCTACCCCCCACAGATACGCAGTATTTT; cdr3_aa: CASSAGTGLPPTDTQYF
d_call: -; clone_size: -; j_call: TRBJ1-4; v_call: TRBV2; cdr3_nt: TGTGCCAGCACCCGGACCCCGGGCCGGGGGAGGGAAAAACTGTTTTTT; cdr3_aa: CASTRTPGRGREKLFF
d_call: TRBD2; clone_size: few; j_call: TRBJ2-7; v_call: TRBV28; cdr3_nt: TGTGCCAGCAGTTTAATCCCTAGCGGGGTACACGAGCAGTACTTC; cdr3_aa: CASSLIPSGVHEQYF
d_call: TRBD1; clone_size: -; j_call: TRBJ2-1; v_call: TRBV25-1; cdr3_nt: TGTGCCAGTAGGGACAGGGCTAATGAGCAGTTCTTC; cdr3_aa: CASRDRANEQFF
d_call: -; clone_size: -; j_call: TRBJ1-1; v_call: TRBV5-6; cdr3_nt: TGTGCCAGCAGCTTGTCATACAGAACCCTAGCGACCTACACTGAAGCTTTCTTT; cdr3_aa: CASSLSYRTLATYTEAFF
d_call: -; clone_size: -; j_call: TRBJ2-5; v_call: TRBV13; cdr3_nt: TGTGCCAGCAGCCCCCGGTCTACCCAAGAGACCCAGTACTTC; cdr3_aa: CASSPRSTQETQYF
d_call: -; clone_size: -; j_call: TRBJ1-1; v_call: TRBV6-5; cdr3_nt: TGTGCCAGCAGTCCCACGCTGGCCAACACTGAAGCTTTCTTT; cdr3_aa: CASSPTLANTEAFF
d_call: -; clone_size: -; j_call: TRBJ1-4; v_call: TRBV6-1; cdr3_nt: TGTGCCAGCAGCGAGACAGTGAATGAAAAACTGTTTTTT; cdr3_aa: CASSETVNEKLFF
d_call: -; clone_size: -; j_call: TRBJ1-1; v_call: TRBV20-1; cdr3_nt: TGCAGTGCTCCGGACACTGAAGCTTTCTTT; cdr3_aa: CSAPDTEAFF
d_call: -; clone_size: -; j_call: TRBJ1-5; v_call: TRBV28; cdr3_nt: TGTGCCAGCAGTTTTGGTACTTATAGCAATCAGCCCCAGCATTTT; cdr3_aa: CASSFGTYSNQPQHF